These 23 T cell receptor beta chains were all obtained from the same sample, sequenced in a study of blood T cell repertoires in COVID-19. The data were produced by immunoSEQ multiplex PCR, yet TCRdb's version contains in-frame clones alone and is incomplete. The sample holds 150,000 or so clones, approximately 80% seen once. The material sequenced was peripheral blood. The receptors were gathered from a woman aged 60-75 years with acute or convalescent COVID-19.

The chain uses TRBV4-1 and TRBJ1-1, with 7 bases aligning to TRBD1. The CDR3 has 16 amino acids. Germline CDR1 MGHRA, CDR2 YSYEKL. V shed 5 bases and J 0 bases; nucleotides not matched to a gene: 9. CDR3 loop: CASSARDSLVNTEAFF. In DNA form, the CDR3 reads TGCGCCAGCAGCGCTCGGGACAGTTTAGTGAACACTGAAGCTTTCTTT.

J is TRBJ1-1 and V is TRBV11-2, with a weak D call TRBD1 (5 bases). The CDR3 covers 18 residues. Germline V lookup: CDR1 SGHAT, CDR2 FQNNGV. The ends were cut back, 2 bases at V and 3 bases at J, with 22 bases in the middle. The CDR3: CASSLRSPGGIWDTEAFF. The CDR3 DNA sequence: TGTGCCAGCAGCTTAAGGTCTCCGGGGGGTATCTGGGACACTGAAGCTTTCTTT. Looking up the rest from reference TRBV11-2 and TRBJ1-1 gives the full variable domain: EAGVAQSPRYKIIEKRQSVAFWCNPISGHATLYWYQQILGQGPKLLIQFQNNGVVDDSQLPKDRFSAERLKGVDSTLKIQPAKLEDSAVYLCASSLRSPGGIWDTEAFFGQGTRLTVV.

V is TRBV28 and J is TRBJ1-5; D might be TRBD1 (5 bases). CDR1 is MDHEN, CDR2 SYDVKM, per germline. V dropped 10 bases and J dropped 3 bases, with 13 bases sitting between them. The CDR3 consists of 13 residues. CDR3 sequence reads: CAITTALNQPQHF. Here the CDR3 DNA reads TGTGCCATCACGACAGCCCTCAATCAGCCCCAGCATTTT.

The chain joins TRBV11-2 to TRBJ1-3; D ambiguous. This CDR3 contains 17 residues. With 0 bases removed from V and 0 bases from J, the gap between germline ends came to 12 bases. Germline V lookup: CDR1 SGHAT, CDR2 FQNNGV. As DNA, the CDR3 is TGTGCCAGCAGCTTAGATGTAAACAGCCTCTCTGGAAACACCATATATTTT. Its protein is CASSLDVNSLSGNTIYF.

The rearrangement links TRBV5-1 to TRBJ2-5; 8 positions agree with TRBD2. This CDR3 spans 15 amino acids. The junction had 7 bases not matched to a gene; V was cut back by 0 bases and J by 6 bases. Germline values: CDR1 SGHRS, CDR2 YFSETQ. CDR3 bases: TGCGCCAGCAGCTTGGAGGGCGGGGGGCAGAAGACCCAGTACTTC. Its protein is CASSLEGGGQKTQYF.

This clone was picked up a small number of times. The chain recombines TRBV14 with TRBJ1-1; D not certain. V was clipped by 4 bases and J by 6 bases, with 15 bases between them. CDR1 SGHDN and CDR2 FVKESK come from the germline V gene. This CDR3 spans 14 amino acids. CDR3: CASSPIGERSEAFF. In nucleotides, the CDR3 is TGTGCCAGCAGCCCCATCGGGGAGAGGTCTGAAGCTTTCTTT.

A note on this clone: At the DNA level, this CDR3 is encoded by other sequences in the same sample as well. The chain links TRBV27 to TRBJ1-2; possibly TRBD1 for D (5 bases). Germline CDR1 reads MNHEY; CDR2 reads SMNVEV (reference sequence). The length of the CDR3 is 15 residues. V was pared by 2 bases and J by 2 bases, with 12 bases between. CDR3 sequence reads: CASSLKGYLNYGYTF. The CDR3 nucleotides read TGTGCCAGCAGTTTAAAGGGGTACTTAAACTATGGCTACACCTTC.

This clone was recorded only once. The V call is TRBV30, the J call TRBJ2-1; 15 positions agree with TRBD2. CDR3 length equals 16 residues. After removal of 0 bases from V and 7 bases from J, the junction contained 4 bases not matched to a gene. CDR1 is GTSNPN and CDR2 is SVGIG in the germline V gene (reference sequence). The CDR3 DNA is TGTGCCTGGAGTGTACGAGGACTAGCGGGGGGGAATGAGCAGTTCTTC. Encoded protein: CAWSVRGLAGGNEQFF.

The chain has TRBV19 and TRBJ1-1; 8 nucleotides line up with TRBD1. Germline V lookup: CDR1 LNHDA, CDR2 SQIVND (reference sequence). The CDR3 consists of 15 residues. The V gene end was trimmed by 7 bases and the J gene end by 4 bases; junction bases not matched to a gene: 11. The CDR3 sequence: CASTHRTGISTEAFF. In nucleotides, the CDR3 is TGTGCCAGTACCCACCGGACAGGGATTTCCACTGAAGCTTTCTTT.

The chain uses TRBV7-3 and TRBJ2-7; the D gene is possibly TRBD1 (6 bases). Germline CDR1 is SGHTA and CDR2 is FQGTGA. The ends were cut back, 1 base at V and 5 bases at J, with 12 bases in the middle. The CDR3 totals 14 residues. Here the CDR3 reads CASSLIAGVDEQYF. The CDR3 coding sequence is TGTGCCAGCAGCTTAATAGCAGGGGTAGACGAGCAGTACTTC.

About this clone: Its ends do not fully match the called genes, so a read error is possible. V and J are TRBV15 and TRBJ1-2, with 7 bases matching TRBD1. This CDR3 comprises 12 residues. The germline CDR1 and CDR2 sequences are LNHNV and YYDKDF (reference sequence). CDR3 in DNA: TGTGCCACCAGCAGAGGGGACAGCTGGGAGGACTTC. It codes for CATSRGDSWEDF.

The V gene is TRBV5-8, the J gene TRBJ1-5, with D possibly matching TRBD1 (6 bases). The CDR3 has 15 amino acids. Trimming left V 4 bases short and J 12 bases short, with 23 bases between. Germline CDR1 is SGHTS and CDR2 is YDEGEE. The CDR3 DNA sequence: TGTGCCAGCAGCATAGGAGATGCCAGGGGAAGCGTCCAGCATTTT. It codes for CASSIGDARGSVQHF.

This clone was picked up many times. V usage is TRBV7-6 and J usage is TRBJ2-2; possible D gene TRBD1, 6 bases. The V end was cut by 3 bases, the J end by 2 bases, with 13 bases between. CDR1 is SGHVS and CDR2 is FNYEAQ in the germline V gene. CDR3 length equals 16 residues. CDR3 DNA: TGTGCCAGCAGCTTGTTGGACAGCGACAACACCGGGGAGCTGTTTTTT. Amino acid sequence: CASSLLDSDNTGELFF.

The V gene is TRBV6-5, the J gene TRBJ1-3; D ambiguous. V lost 7 bases and J lost 0, with 13 bases in between. The germline V gene has CDR1 MNHEY and CDR2 SVGAGI. The length of the CDR3 is 15 residues. The CDR3 loop is CASTVDGLSGNTIYF. DNA of the CDR3: TGTGCCAGCACCGTGGACGGACTCTCTGGAAACACCATATATTTT.

The chain has TRBV18 and TRBJ2-7; tentatively, D is TRBD2 (6 bases). CDR1 and CDR2 from the germline V gene are KGHSH and LQKENI. The CDR3 sequence is 14 residues long. V gave up 6 bases and J gave up 3 bases, with 15 bases separating them. The DNA of the CDR3 is TGTGCCAGCTCGTACCGGACCGGGAGCTACGAGCAGTACTTC. Protein: CASSYRTGSYEQYF. The entire variable domain, with the rest obtained from reference TRBV18 and TRBJ2-7, is as follows: NAGVMQNPRHLVRRRGQEARLRCSPMKGHSHVYWYRQLPEEGLKFMVYLQKENIIDESGMPKERFSAEFPKEGPSILRIQQVVRGDSAAYFCASSYRTGSYEQYFGPGTRLTVT.

This clone has only one observation. The chain has TRBV5-1 and TRBJ1-1; tentatively, D is TRBD1 (5 bases). Trimming shortened V by 1 base and J by 4 bases, and 14 bases separated the two germline ends. In germline, CDR1 is SGHRS, CDR2 YFSETQ. This CDR3 comprises 15 residues. The CDR3 nucleotides are TGCGCCAGCAGCTTGACCTTGACAGTAGGCACTGAAGCTTTCTTT. This sequence encodes CASSLTLTVGTEAFF.

The genes are TRBV5-6 and TRBJ2-5; TRBD1 matches 7 bases. The germline CDR1 and CDR2 sequences are SGHDT and YYEEEE. V lost 0 bases and J lost 3; bases outside the gene matches: 2. The CDR3 loop spans 14 amino acids. The CDR3 DNA sequence: TGTGCCAGCAGCTTGGCGGGGACAGAAGAGACCCAGTACTTC. Protein product: CASSLAGTEETQYF.

The chain is built from TRBV6-5 and TRBJ1-3; D possibly corresponds to TRBD1 (6 bases). Trimming removed 5 bases from V and 4 bases from J, with 15 bases in between. The CDR3 is made up of 15 amino acids. CDR1 is MNHEY, CDR2 SVGAGI, per germline. In DNA, the CDR3 is TGTGCCAGCAGTCTACTCCCGACAGGCGGAAACACCATATATTTT. This codes for CASSLLPTGGNTIYF.

Ten or more counts support this clone. V gene TRBV6-5 combines with J gene TRBJ1-2, with 9 positions matching TRBD1. CDR3 length: 13 residues. Germline CDR1 and CDR2: MNHEY and SVGAGI. V trimming: 6 bases; J trimming: 7 bases; junction bases outside the gene matches: 6. In DNA, the CDR3 is TGTGCCAGCAGGCCAACAGGGGGCGGTGGCTACACCTTC. Its translation is CASRPTGGGGYTF.

The chain combines TRBV6-5 with TRBJ1-4; 7 nucleotides line up with TRBD1. Germline lookup yields CDR1 MNHEY and CDR2 SVGAGI. The CDR3 runs 14 residues. The trim removed 6 bases at V and 8 bases at J, leaving 9 bases unmatched. CDR3 DNA sequence: TGTGCCAGCAGGGCCAACAGGGGTGGGGAAAAACTGTTTTTT. Amino acid sequence: CASRANRGGEKLFF.

This clone is deemed medium-sized. J is TRBJ1-1 and V is TRBV12-3 or TRBV12-4, with D possibly matching TRBD1 (6 bases). The CDR3 spans 13 residues. Trimming pared 6 bases from V and 7 bases from J, leaving 15 bases between. This chain's CDR3 is CASSLGGGGEAFF. CDR3 nucleotides: TGTGCCAGCAGCCTAGGGGGAGGGGGTGAAGCTTTCTTT.

The genes are TRBV6-1 and TRBJ2-5; maybe TRBD2 (6 bases). Trimming removed 2 bases from V and 5 bases from J, with 15 bases in between. Germline V CDR1 and CDR2: MNHNS, SASEGT. The CDR3 spans 15 residues. CDR3 sequence reads: CASSELVAGSETQYF. The CDR3 nucleotides are TGTGCCAGCAGTGAATTGGTGGCGGGGTCCGAGACCCAGTACTTC.

The V call is TRBV5-1, the J call TRBJ2-7, with 9 nucleotides matching TRBD1. V shed 4 bases, J shed 6 bases, and the junction held 5 bases outside the gene matches. The germline V gene encodes CDR1 SGHRS and CDR2 YFSETQ. The CDR3 length is 13 residues. In DNA, the CDR3 is TGCGCCAGCAGCCCAGGACAGGGGAGCGAGCAGTACTTC. It specifies CASSPGQGSEQYF.